This T cell receptor (beta chain) was identified during a study of T cells in pancreatic ductal adenocarcinoma listed by TCRdb under 2017. Turning to the overall study: The work assessed suppressive cells as well as CD8+ T cells infiltrating resected pancreatic ductal adenocarcinoma, measuring their numbers, locations, and properties, in order to shed light on the adaptive T-cell response that occurs naturally. General findings and caveats noted by the study authors: There was no significant difference in T-cell clonality between tumor and blood, where mean clonality was approximately 0.12 for tumors and just over 0.07 for blood. Blood samples had more total productive templates and roughly 8.4-fold more unique clonotypes than tumor samples. Because tumors are enriched in CD45RO+ effector T cells rather than naive T cells, which biases toward lower diversity, comparisons of clonality between tumor and blood may be biased. Since most pancreatic cancer patients present with inoperable disease, the resected cohort was skewed toward the minority of patients who had early-stage disease.

Selected pancreatic ductal adenocarcinoma patients had undergone surgery without neoadjuvant therapy. Peripheral blood was collected in heparin tubes, and PBMCs were then isolated from the blood with a histopaque density gradient and cryopreserved in approximately 9.8% DMSO. Using the DNeasy Blood and Tissue Kit along with Proteinase K and RNase treatment, genomic DNA was extracted from about seven PBMC specimens and about nine flash-frozen tumor specimens. The immunoSEQ hsTCRB kit was used to amplify TCR beta CDR3 regions from genomic DNA. An Illumina HiSeq system was used for high-throughput TRB CDR3 sequencing. The study's own analysis went as follows. Sequencing reads were analyzed with the immunoSEQ software, and nonproductive sequences with premature stops or frame-shifts were excluded. Repertoire clonality was computed as one minus Shannon entropy normalized by log2 of the number of unique productive sequences. The immuneACCESS repertoire file appears here via TCRdb, limited to in-frame rearrangements. These files lack a portion of the clones; in checked studies, under half of the deficit traces to unresolved V genes, and the cause of the others is not known. V and J calls and clone size follow that table, whereas D and trimming were derived from the DNA. The sample includes 15,000 to 20,000 clones, with 85% to 90% observed a single time. 0.94% of the sample is taken by the ten largest.

The trim is 2 bases for V and 8 bases for J, with a gap of 6 bases between the germline ends. The cysteine opens and the phenylalanine closes a CDR3 of 12 amino acids. The DNA shown is the 36-base CDR3, in frame from base 1. As encoded in the germline V gene, CDR1 is MDHEN while CDR2 is SYDVKM. As concerns this clone: Its target antigen remains unknown. Base-call qualities are not available, and no considerably larger clone is one nucleotide away.

The sequence links TRBV28 to TRBJ1-4; the D gene remains uncertain. Sequenced: PBMCs. The clonotype comes from a human donor with pancreatic ductal adenocarcinoma. The CDR3: CASSLLGEKLFF. At the DNA level, the sequence is TGTGCCAGCAGTTTACTTGGCGAAAAACTGTTTTTT.